What follows are 24 T cell receptor beta chains derived from one specimen sequenced in a study of blood T cell repertoires in COVID-19. Only in-frame clones appear in the TCRdb table, and some are missing; sequencing was by immunoSEQ multiplex PCR. The sample has 150,000 to 200,000 clones; less than 85% are singletons. Sequenced: peripheral blood. These receptors came from a woman between 35 and 50 years old with COVID-19, enrolled during active disease.

The CDR3 sequence is CAWSGSGFQPQHF. In DNA, the CDR3 is TGTGCCTGGAGTGGGTCGGGGTTTCAGCCCCAGCATTTT. The chain joins TRBV30 to TRBJ1-5; D gene ambiguous. Between the trimmed V and J ends, which lost 1 base and 6 bases, there was a span of 10 bases. The CDR3 spans 13 residues. CDR1 is GTSNPN and CDR2 is SVGIG in the germline V gene (reference sequence).

This chain connects TRBV5-6 to TRBJ2-3; D ambiguous. The CDR3 loop spans 17 amino acids. The ends were cut back, 4 bases at V and 2 bases at J, with 20 bases in the middle. Per the germline V gene, CDR1 is SGHDT and CDR2 is YYEEEE. The CDR3 sequence: CASSAAVLPPLTDTQYF. The CDR3 region has the DNA TGTGCCAGCAGCGCCGCGGTCCTTCCCCCTCTCACAGATACGCAGTATTTT.

This chain connects TRBV29-1 to TRBJ2-2; 8 bases map to TRBD2. CDR1 SQVTM and CDR2 ANQGSEA come from the germline V gene. The J segment lost 7 bases and the V segment lost 6 bases, leaving 7 bases of the junction unmatched. This CDR3 has 13 amino acids. CDR3 sequence reads: CSVSGRADGELFF. The CDR3 DNA follows: TGCAGCGTCTCCGGGAGGGCTGACGGGGAGCTGTTTTTT.

This chain joins TRBV6-5 and TRBJ1-1, with 9 bases lining up with TRBD1. The CDR3 length is 15 residues. The V gene end was trimmed by 6 bases and the J gene end by 4 bases; junction bases not matched to a gene: 9. CDR1 MNHEY and CDR2 SVGAGI come from the germline V gene. The CDR3 region is CASSRLQGAGTEAFF. CDR3 DNA: TGTGCCAGCAGCCGGTTACAGGGGGCCGGCACTGAAGCTTTCTTT.

In this sample, this clone turned up many times. The J gene is TRBJ2-7, the V gene TRBV6-1, with 7 bases identical to TRBD1. The CDR3 spans 14 residues. V lost 1 base, J lost 0 bases, and 0 bases stayed unmatched. Germline assignment: CDR1 MNHNS and CDR2 SASEGT. The DNA of the CDR3 is TGTGCCAGCAGTGAAGGGACAGGCTCCTACGAGCAGTACTTC. This translates into CASSEGTGSYEQYF.

The chain employs TRBV7-2 and TRBJ1-2, with D uncertain. With 4 bases removed from V and 14 bases from J, the gap between germline ends came to 23 bases. The CDR3 contains 14 residues. CDR1 SGHTA and CDR2 FQGNSA come from the germline V gene. The CDR3 DNA is TGTGCCAGCAGCTCCTATCTCGAAACAGAATCGGGGACCTTC. Protein: CASSSYLETESGTF.

J is TRBJ2-7 and V is TRBV9; TRBD2 matches at 10 bases. The CDR3 contains 15 residues. Germline trimming cut 3 bases from V and 2 bases from J; bases unmatched to any gene: 5. Germline CDR1 reads SGDLS; CDR2 reads YYNGEE. The CDR3 loop reads CASSAGTSATYEQYF. The CDR3, as DNA: TGTGCCAGCAGCGCAGGGACTAGCGCTACCTACGAGCAGTACTTC.

The CDR3 loop is CSGLAQLDEQFF. Written as DNA, the CDR3 is TGCAGCGGACTAGCGCAGTTAGATGAGCAGTTCTTC. The J gene is TRBJ2-1, the V gene TRBV29-1; 8 positions agree with TRBD2. CDR3 length: 12 residues. V trimming: 7 bases; J trimming: 8 bases; junction bases outside the gene matches: 7. Germline CDR1 reads SQVTM; CDR2 reads ANQGSEA.

This rearrangement joins TRBV28 to TRBJ1-2, with TRBD1 matching 9 bases. Germline V gene data show CDR1 as MDHEN and CDR2 as SYDVKM. The length of the CDR3 is 16 residues. The trim removed 2 bases at V and 4 bases at J, leaving 8 bases unmatched. CDR3 loop: CASSLPQGAQGYGYTF. CDR3 nucleotide sequence: TGTGCCAGCAGTTTACCACAGGGGGCGCAGGGCTATGGCTACACCTTC.

The chain has TRBV28 and TRBJ1-2; D is possibly TRBD1 (5 bases). The CDR3 is made up of 14 amino acids. V was shortened by 2 bases and J by 2 bases, with 9 bases between the two germline ends. The V gene's germline CDR1 is MDHEN and CDR2 SYDVKM. The CDR3 is CASSLQGGNYGYTF. CDR3 coding DNA: TGTGCCAGCAGTTTACAGGGAGGAAACTATGGCTACACCTTC.

In nucleotides, the CDR3 is TGTGCCAGCAGCCCTACGGGGGACTATGGCTACACCTTC. Encoded protein: CASSPTGDYGYTF. This chain connects TRBV7-9 to TRBJ1-2; D possibly corresponds to TRBD1 (5 bases). V gave up 5 bases and J gave up 3 bases, with 10 bases separating them. The CDR3 is 13 amino acids. In germline, CDR1 is SEHNR, CDR2 FQNEAQ (reference sequence).

The chain recombines TRBV7-2 with TRBJ2-7; 7 bases line up with TRBD1. CDR1 and CDR2 from the germline V gene are SGHTA and FQGNSA. With V trimmed by 4 bases and J by 4 bases, 7 bases remained unmatched. The CDR3 totals 14 residues. CDR3 amino acids: CASSSGQTIYEQYF. The DNA of the CDR3 is TGTGCCAGCAGCTCGGGACAGACAATTTACGAGCAGTACTTC.

The J gene is TRBJ2-3, the V gene TRBV4-1, with 11 bases identical to TRBD2. The length of the CDR3 is 17 residues. V trimming: 3 bases; J trimming: 7 bases; junction bases outside the gene matches: 12. Germline-derived CDR1 and CDR2 are MGHRA and YSYEKL. The CDR3 spells CASSQDRPTSGGNTQYF. CDR3 sequence (DNA): TGCGCCAGCAGCCAGGACAGGCCAACTAGCGGGGGTAATACGCAGTATTTT.

The chain combines TRBV3-1 (or the pseudogene TRBV3-2) with TRBJ2-2, with 8 bases identical to TRBD2. This CDR3 contains 16 residues. Germline-derived CDR1 and CDR2 are LGHDT and YNNKEL (reference sequence). J gave up 5 bases and V 4 bases, and 9 bases lay outside the gene matches. CDR3 region: CASSPPRSGGTGELFF. In DNA form, the CDR3 reads TGTGCCAGCAGCCCTCCCCGATCGGGGGGGACCGGGGAGCTGTTTTTT.

The chain uses TRBV5-1 and TRBJ2-1; perhaps TRBD1 as D (6 bases). V was cut by 4 bases and J by 6 bases, with 17 bases left in between. Germline-derived CDR1 and CDR2 are SGHRS and YFSETQ. The CDR3 consists of 15 residues. CDR3 DNA sequence: TGCGCCAGCAGCGATGGTCAGGGGCTCATCAATGAGCAGTTCTTC. It specifies CASSDGQGLINEQFF. Full variable domain (missing parts from reference TRBV5-1 and TRBJ2-1): KAGVTQTPRYLIKTRGQQVTLSCSPISGHRSVSWYQQTPGQGLQFLFEYFSETQRNKGNFPGRFSGRQFSNSRSEMNVSTLELGDSALYLCASSDGQGLINEQFFGPGTRLTVL.

The chain carries TRBV19 and TRBJ2-1; D call uncertain. The CDR3 is made up of 13 amino acids. The germline V and J ends were trimmed by 5 bases and 4 bases, with 9 bases remaining between them. CDR1 is LNHDA, CDR2 SQIVND, per germline (reference sequence). CDR3 amino acids: CASSVSPYNEQFF. CDR3 coding DNA: TGTGCCAGTAGTGTTAGTCCTTACAATGAGCAGTTCTTC.

The chain carries TRBV11-1 and TRBJ2-4; TRBD2 matches 9 bases. Germline V gives CDR1 SGHAT, CDR2 FQDESV (reference sequence). V lost 5 bases and J lost 1; bases outside the gene matches: 0. The CDR3 is 14 residues long. The CDR3, as DNA: TGTGCCAGCAGCGCGGGGGGGGCCAAAAACATTCAGTACTTC. The encoded protein is CASSAGGAKNIQYF.

The rearrangement uses TRBV7-2 and TRBJ2-3, with 10 positions matching TRBD2. Per germline, CDR1 SGHTA and CDR2 FQGNSA. The CDR3 length is 14 residues. V lost 5 bases to trimming and J lost 4 bases; unmatched junction nucleotides: 3. CDR3 protein: CASSISGGADTQYF. The CDR3 bases are TGTGCCAGCAGCATCAGCGGGGGGGCAGATACGCAGTATTTT.

The chain links TRBV24-1 to TRBJ2-1; no clear D. Germline CDR1 and CDR2: KGHDR and SFDVKD. This CDR3 is 13 amino acids long. V lost 3 bases to trimming and J lost 7 bases, with 9 bases between them. The CDR3 coding sequence is TGTGCCACCAGTGATCCCCCGGTGAATGAGCAGTTCTTC. Protein sequence: CATSDPPVNEQFF.

V usage is TRBV5-1 and J usage is TRBJ2-5; D uncertain. Trimming took off 4 bases at V and 5 bases at J, with 6 bases between the two ends. Germline V gene lookup returns CDR1 SGHRS and CDR2 YFSETQ. This CDR3 has 11 residues. The chain's CDR3 is CASSREETQYF. Here the CDR3 DNA reads TGCGCCAGCAGCAGAGAGGAGACCCAGTACTTC.

The rearrangement uses TRBV5-1 and TRBJ2-2; 7 positions match TRBD1. The ends lost 4 bases at V and 3 bases at J; junction bases unmatched: 6. Germline CDR1 is SGHRS and CDR2 is YFSETQ. The CDR3 has 15 amino acids. The CDR3 sequence: CASSTGTDYTGELFF. CDR3 bases: TGCGCCAGCAGCACAGGGACAGACTACACCGGGGAGCTGTTTTTT.

The chain combines TRBV18 with TRBJ1-4; D possibly corresponds to TRBD1 (5 bases). Germline assignment: CDR1 KGHSH and CDR2 LQKENI. The CDR3 length is 16 residues. V was pared by 3 bases and J by 3 bases, with 14 bases between. The CDR3 is CASSPGPRGANEKLFF. CDR3 DNA: TGTGCCAGCTCACCCGGGCCCCGGGGGGCTAATGAAAAACTGTTTTTT.

The rearrangement uses TRBV28 and TRBJ2-3, with D possibly TRBD2 on 5 matching bases. The CDR3 consists of 16 residues. Germline CDR1 and CDR2: MDHEN and SYDVKM. V lost 5 bases, J lost 3 bases, and 18 bases lay in between. CDR3 residues: CASSGLLGEETDTQYF. The CDR3 DNA reads as TGTGCCAGCAGTGGCTTACTAGGTGAGGAGACAGATACGCAGTATTTT. Using reference TRBV28 and TRBJ2-3 for the parts outside the CDR3, the full variable domain is DVKVTQSSRYLVKRTGEKVFLECVQDMDHENMFWYRQDPGLGLRLIYFSYDVKMKEKGDIPEGYSVSREKKERFSLILESASTNQTSMYLCASSGLLGEETDTQYFGPGTRLTVL.

The CDR3 sequence is CASSPPGLAETSGANVLTF. CDR3 DNA: TGTGCCAGCAGCCCCCCTGGACTAGCGGAAACCTCTGGGGCCAACGTCCTGACTTTC. V usage is TRBV3-1 (or the pseudogene TRBV3-2) and J usage is TRBJ2-6; 10 bases match TRBD2. V was clipped by 4 bases and J by 0 bases; unmatched bases: 9. The germline V gene has CDR1 LGHDT and CDR2 YNNKEL (reference sequence). There are 19 residues in the CDR3.